Included here is one TCR beta chain sequence, with context. Its antigen remains undetermined. There are no base qualities to consult, and no much larger clone falls within one base. Based on the germline V gene, the CDR1 and CDR2 sequences are MNHEY and SVGEGT. The CDR3 measures 16 amino acids from cysteine to phenylalanine. Only the CDR3 region is kept as DNA, spanning 48 bases read in frame from base 1. Cut back by 5 bases and 6 bases, the V and J ends lie 20 bases apart. TCRbeta CDR3 regions were amplified from genomic DNA by means of the immunoSEQ Assay, a bias-controlled multiplex PCR. Per the source publication's procedure: Within the assay, amplification of reference gene primers was used to estimate how many nucleated cells each sample contained. To quantify the absolute abundance of each unique TCRbeta CDR3 rearrangement, sequence reads were collapsed and filtered. For each sample, productive Simpson clonality was calculated as the square root of Simpson's diversity index over productive rearrangements. The clones in this table, taken by TCRdb from immuneACCESS, are in-frame only. Not every clone is retained; where verified, under half of the shortfall comes from an unresolved V gene, and the cause of the rest is unknown. V, J and clone size derive from that table, while D and trimming were established from the DNA sequence. Across this sample there are a few hundred thousand clones, with around 80% seen only once. Approximately 18% of the sample belongs to the ten largest clones.

Each collaborating institution followed its own protocols to collect whole blood in K2EDTA tubes. For TCRbeta analysis, collaborators shipped samples as frozen whole blood, isolated PBMCs, or DNA extracted from either of those sample types. The record originates from a study of blood T cell repertoires in COVID-19 (dated by TCRdb to the early 2020s). Concerning the study at large: Samples covering the acute and convalescent phases of COVID-19 were provided by collaborators in the United States, Italy and Spain. The material from the prospective study consisted of cDNA or gDNA derived from T cells, B-cell-depleted T cells, or PBMCs. The dataset comprised deeply sampled blood TCRbeta repertoires from subjects exposed to, actively infected with, or recovered from COVID-19. A freely available public database, intended as a resource for researchers studying the immune response to SARS-CoV-2, is where the repertoires were released. Samples came from the ongoing ImmuneRACE study (first 160 participants) plus 1,254 subjects from 6 global collaborators. A de-identified subject ID, COVID-19 status, age in years and sex were almost always included in the sample metadata. Where HLA class I and class II types were available, the types were taken from metadata supplied by the sample provider, not from assay-based typing. Paper-wide results and their limitations: Clinical and demographic metadata were provided uncurated, with the amount varying by source and participant.

The sequenced sample consisted of peripheral blood. The chain is made from TRBV6-2 or TRBV6-3 and TRBJ1-5; the D gene assignment is ambiguous. This clonotype was sampled from a woman of 80 years or more with active or convalescent COVID-19. Here the CDR3 is given as CASSDRAQRVTQPQHF. In nucleotides, the sequence is TGTGCCAGCAGTGACCGAGCCCAGAGGGTAACTCAGCCCCAGCATTTT.